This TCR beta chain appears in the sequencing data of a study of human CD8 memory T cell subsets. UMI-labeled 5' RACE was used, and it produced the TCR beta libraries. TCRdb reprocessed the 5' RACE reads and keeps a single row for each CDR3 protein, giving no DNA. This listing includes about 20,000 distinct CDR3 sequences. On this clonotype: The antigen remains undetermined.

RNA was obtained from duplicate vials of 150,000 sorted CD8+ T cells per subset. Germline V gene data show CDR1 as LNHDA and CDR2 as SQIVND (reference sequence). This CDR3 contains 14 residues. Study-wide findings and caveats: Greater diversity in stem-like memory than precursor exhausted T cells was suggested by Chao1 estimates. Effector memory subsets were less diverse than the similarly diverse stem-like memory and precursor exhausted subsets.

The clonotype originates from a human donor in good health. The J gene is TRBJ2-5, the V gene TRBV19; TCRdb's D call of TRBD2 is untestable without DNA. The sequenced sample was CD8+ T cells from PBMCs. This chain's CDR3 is CASSPREGRETQYF. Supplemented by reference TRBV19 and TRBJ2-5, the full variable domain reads DGGITQSPKYLFRKEGQNVTLSCEQNLNHDAMYWYRQDPGQGLRLIYYSQIVNDFQKGDIAEGYSVSREKKESFPLTVTSAQKNPTAFYLCASSPREGRETQYFGPGTRLLVL.